This T cell receptor beta chain was recovered during a study of T-cell reconstitution after alpha-beta-depleted transplantation in children. Preparing the TCRbeta library involved the use of unique molecular identifiers. In TCRdb, the PCR reads were re-called with MiXCR into one record per CDR3 protein. Of 350,000 to 400,000 distinct CDR3 sequences in the sample, roughly 14% were seen once. In its sample, this clonotype was seen many times. The CDR3 contains 13 residues. The germline V and J ends were trimmed by 0 bases and 0 bases, with 3 bases remaining between them. Per germline, CDR1 DFQATT and CDR2 SNEGSKA (reference sequence).

This specimen consisted of PBMCs, obtained from the stem cell graft. J is TRBJ1-5 and V is TRBV20-1; D not certain. This receptor was taken from a human donor who donated a stem cell graft to a child with Fanconi anemia. As DNA, the CDR3 is TGCAGTGCTAGAGAGGATAGCAATCAGCCCCAGCATTTT. This codes for CSAREDSNQPQHF.